This TCR beta chain was retrieved from a study of CD8 T cells in ankylosing spondylitis. Study results and caveats: In peripheral blood, disease-linked CD8+ clones occurred at relatively low frequencies. Seemingly characteristic of ankylosing spondylitis blood was a TCR beta motif consisting of roughly 8 highly homologous variants.

TCRdb reprocessed the 5' RACE reads via MiXCR and lists one record per CDR3 protein. The sample shows 450,000 to 550,000 distinct CDR3 sequences, roughly 5.2% of them seen only once. This clonotype was counted ten times or more. Its antigen is not known. V lost 7 bases to trimming and J lost 0 bases; unmatched junction nucleotides: 6. This CDR3 region has 15 residues. Germline V lookup: CDR1 MNHEY, CDR2 SVGEGT. Sequencing used blood, either unsorted or a sorted T cell fraction (not recorded which). The clonotype comes from a male donor with ankylosing spondylitis. The chain is built from TRBV6-2 or TRBV6-3 and TRBJ2-1, with 7 bases lining up with TRBD2. The CDR3 DNA follows: TGTGCCAGCATTGGGGGAGGGATCTCCTACAATGAGCAGTTCTTC. The encoded protein is CASIGGGISYNEQFF.